This record looks at one T cell receptor (beta chain) sequence and its context. Antigen: not known. For the second PCR, which ran for about 6 to 11 cycles, a sample-barcoded 5' primer and a J-beta primer mix were used. Tagging of each cDNA molecule was performed by a template-switch adaptor with 12 random nucleotides. From the 5' RACE reads, TCRdb called clonotypes with MiXCR, one entry per CDR3 protein. The data contain about 1.5 million distinct CDR3 sequences, 42% of them singletons. The record originates from a study of blood T cells in healthy people across ages. Study-level points and caveats: Compared with aged donors, long-lived donors showed fewer expanded clones, suggesting selection. Naive and antigen-experienced cells were not separated, limiting conclusive comparison. Naive T cell percentage by flow cytometry tracked strongly with beta diversity.

The sequence was collected from a woman aged 18-35 years in good health. The material sequenced was blood.

The CDR3 region is CASSTNRSSPLHF. CDR3 nucleotides: TGTGCCAGCAGCACAAACCGGAGTTCACCCCTCCACTTT. The genes are TRBV21-1 and TRBJ1-6. TRBV21-1 is annotated as a pseudogene. The CDR3 contains 13 residues.